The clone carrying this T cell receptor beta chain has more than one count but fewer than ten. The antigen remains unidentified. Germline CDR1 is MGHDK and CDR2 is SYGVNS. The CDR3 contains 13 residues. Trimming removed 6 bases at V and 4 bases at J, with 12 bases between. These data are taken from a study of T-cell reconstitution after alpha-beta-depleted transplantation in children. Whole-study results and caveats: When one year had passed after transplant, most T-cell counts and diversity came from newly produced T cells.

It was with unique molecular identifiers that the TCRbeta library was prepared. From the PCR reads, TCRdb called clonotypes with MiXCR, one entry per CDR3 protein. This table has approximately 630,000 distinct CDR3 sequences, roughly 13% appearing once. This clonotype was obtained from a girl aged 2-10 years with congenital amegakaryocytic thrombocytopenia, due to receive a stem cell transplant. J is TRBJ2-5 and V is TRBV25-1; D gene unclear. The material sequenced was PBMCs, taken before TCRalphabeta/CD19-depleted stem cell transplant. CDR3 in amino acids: CASSEVGLETQYF. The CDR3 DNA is TGTGCCAGCAGCGAAGTGGGTTTAGAGACCCAGTACTTC.